A single sample is the source of the 8 T cell receptor beta chains below, sequenced in a study of T cells in localized non-small cell lung cancer. Clones were read by immunoSEQ multiplex PCR, and TCRdb kept only the in-frame ones, dropping some. The data show 35,000 to 50,000 clones, around 85% seen once. Here the sequenced sample was peripheral blood, taken before any cancer treatment. The receptors stem from a man between 35 and 75 years old with stage I lung adenocarcinoma.

The gene calls are TRBV5-5 and TRBJ2-7; 9 nucleotides match TRBD1. The germline V gene encodes CDR1 SGHKS and CDR2 YYEKEE (reference sequence). V shed 4 bases and J 4 bases; nucleotides not matched to a gene: 9. The CDR3 loop spans 15 amino acids. The CDR3 here is CASSRLQGALYEQYF. The CDR3 DNA reads as TGTGCCAGCAGCCGTTTACAGGGGGCTTTATACGAGCAGTACTTC.

This chain uses TRBV5-1 with TRBJ2-7; the match to TRBD1 covers 7 bases. CDR1 and CDR2 (germline): SGHRS, YFSETQ. This CDR3 is built from 15 residues. Trimming cost V 0 bases and J 2 bases; bases outside gene matches: 5. The CDR3: CASSLAGTATYEQYF. The DNA of the CDR3 is TGCGCCAGCAGCTTGGCTGGGACAGCCACCTACGAGCAGTACTTC.

The chain couples TRBV14 to TRBJ1-2; D possibly corresponds to TRBD1 (6 bases). With 1 base removed from V and 3 bases from J, the gap between germline ends came to 12 bases. This CDR3 is built from 15 residues. Germline CDR1 and CDR2: SGHDN and FVKESK. The CDR3 region is CASSQVRGQHYGYTF. The DNA of the CDR3 is TGTGCCAGCAGCCAAGTCCGAGGACAGCACTATGGCTACACCTTC.

The chain carries TRBV9 and TRBJ2-7; 8 nucleotides line up with TRBD2. Germline CDR1 reads SGDLS; CDR2 reads YYNGEE. The CDR3 totals 15 residues. The V and J ends lost 0 bases and 0 bases, in that order; junction bases with no gene match: 2. The CDR3 region is CASSVEGTSSYEQYF. As DNA, the CDR3 is TGTGCCAGCAGCGTAGAGGGGACTAGCTCCTACGAGCAGTACTTC.

The chain is built from TRBV28 and TRBJ1-2, with 7 bases lining up with TRBD1. The CDR3 extends over 13 amino acids. Germline values: CDR1 MDHEN, CDR2 SYDVKM. Trimming removed 7 bases from V and 10 bases from J; junction bases left unmatched: 12. In DNA, the CDR3 is TGTGCCAGCAATCGAAGGGGACAGACTTTCTACACCTTC. Protein: CASNRRGQTFYTF.

This clone was seen only once. The chain has TRBV2 and TRBJ2-7, with D tentatively TRBD1 or TRBD2 (6 bases each). V was cut by 8 bases and J by 1 base, with 9 bases left in between. Germline loops: CDR1 SNHLY, CDR2 FYNNEI. The CDR3 totals 12 residues. The DNA of the CDR3 is TGTGCCAGCGAAGGGGGGTCCTACGAGCAGTACTTC. Protein sequence: CASEGGSYEQYF.

The chain is built from TRBV7-8 and TRBJ2-3; D may be TRBD2 (5 bases). The CDR3 spans 14 residues. Germline values: CDR1 SGHVS, CDR2 FQNEAQ. V lost 0 bases and J lost 1, with 5 bases in between. The CDR3 coding sequence is TGTGCCAGCAGCTTAGCACTAGGCACAGATACGCAGTATTTT. Translating gives CASSLALGTDTQYF.

J is TRBJ2-7 and V is TRBV4-1; D is possibly TRBD1 or TRBD2 (5 bases each). The CDR3 covers 15 residues. The germline V and J ends were trimmed by 1 base and 3 bases, with 13 bases remaining between them. Germline V CDR1 and CDR2: MGHRA, YSYEKL. CDR3: CASSQGRGAVYEQYF. CDR3 DNA: TGCGCCAGCAGCCAAGGGAGAGGGGCCGTCTACGAGCAGTACTTC.